A single sample gave rise to the 4 T cell receptor beta chains below, sequenced in a study of blood T cell repertoires in COVID-19. TCRdb keeps only in-frame clones here, not all; method: immunoSEQ multiplex PCR. The table lists 250,000 to 350,000 clones, approximately 89% of them singletons. What was sequenced was peripheral blood. The receptor set was obtained from a woman aged 55-75 years with acute or convalescent COVID-19.

The chain joins TRBV5-4 to TRBJ1-1, with D possibly matching TRBD1 (5 bases). This CDR3 region has 14 residues. The V and J ends lost 3 bases and 0 bases respectively, with 9 bases between them. The V gene's germline CDR1 is SGHNT and CDR2 YYREEE (reference sequence). The CDR3 nucleotides are TGTGCCAGCAGCTCCAGGGTCATGAACACTGAAGCTTTCTTT. Amino acid sequence: CASSSRVMNTEAFF.

The CDR3 spells CAISVGTSGGVGEQFF. The CDR3 DNA sequence: TGTGCCATCAGTGTGGGGACTAGCGGGGGGGTTGGTGAGCAGTTCTTC. The chain couples TRBV10-3 to TRBJ2-1; 16 positions agree with TRBD2. Germline values: CDR1 ENHRY, CDR2 SYGVKD. CDR3 size: 16 residues. The ends lost 4 bases at V and 9 bases at J; junction bases unmatched: 6.

CDR3 region: CASSAVQGYNEQFF. The CDR3 DNA reads as TGTGCCAGCAGCGCCGTACAGGGGTACAATGAGCAGTTCTTC. This chain links TRBV9 with TRBJ2-1, with 7 bases fitting TRBD1. Per germline, CDR1 SGDLS and CDR2 YYNGEE. CDR3 size: 14 residues. The trim removed 3 bases at V and 4 bases at J, leaving 4 bases unmatched.

The J gene is TRBJ1-2, the V gene TRBV28; perhaps TRBD1 as D (5 bases). V lost 9 bases and J 4 bases, leaving 15 bases between the germline ends. CDR3 length equals 13 residues. The V gene's germline CDR1 is MDHEN and CDR2 SYDVKM. Written as DNA, the CDR3 is TGTGCCAGTAACCGGGACTCCGTCTATGGCTACACCTTC. Its translation: CASNRDSVYGYTF.